These 26 T cell receptor beta chains share one sample of origin, sequenced in a study of OX40 agonist ivuxolimab in advanced cancers. Sequencing was performed with immunoSEQ multiplex PCR; in TCRdb, only in-frame clones are kept and a portion is missing. Among 75,000 to 100,000 clones, around 86% were seen once, and the ten largest hold roughly 0.3%. Sequenced here: CD4+ or CD8+ T cells sorted from blood, sampled in a trial of the OX40 agonist ivuxolimab. The receptor source for this set is an adult with an advanced solid tumor such as melanoma, head and neck, liver or kidney cancer.

The rearrangement links TRBV5-1 to TRBJ1-2, with 8 bases aligning to TRBD1. The germline V gene encodes CDR1 SGHRS and CDR2 YFSETQ. The CDR3 spans 17 residues. V was pared by 4 bases and J by 3 bases, with 14 bases of the junction left unmatched. CDR3 coding DNA: TGCGCCAGCAGCCCTAACGCCGGGACAGGTTTAGACTATGGCTACACCTTC. This encodes CASSPNAGTGLDYGYTF.

The V call is TRBV30, the J call TRBJ2-7; D gene uncertain. Trimming took 3 bases from V and 6 from J, leaving 15 bases between them. In germline, CDR1 is GTSNPN, CDR2 SVGIG (reference sequence). The CDR3 totals 13 residues. CDR3 protein: CAWSRDPSGEQYF. The CDR3 bases are TGTGCCTGGAGCAGAGACCCGTCAGGCGAGCAGTACTTC.

The genes are TRBV7-7 and TRBJ2-5, with 7 bases identical to TRBD1. Germline assignment: CDR1 SSHAT and CDR2 FNYEAQ (reference sequence). This CDR3 spans 15 amino acids. J lost 4 bases, V lost 5 bases, and 10 bases had no gene match. The CDR3 protein is CASSPSGQPLETQYF. CDR3 sequence (DNA): TGTGCCAGCAGCCCGTCGGGACAGCCCCTAGAGACCCAGTACTTC.

V is TRBV18 and J is TRBJ1-4, with a weak D call TRBD1 (5 bases). Deletions cut 3 bases from V and 8 bases from J, with 16 bases between. From germline, CDR1 is KGHSH and CDR2 LQKENI. The CDR3 extends over 15 amino acids. The CDR3 region is CASSPKEGAREKLFF. The CDR3 region has the DNA TGTGCCAGCTCACCGAAGGAAGGGGCGCGCGAAAAACTGTTTTTT.

The V and J genes are TRBV19 and TRBJ2-4; D is possibly TRBD2 (5 bases). Trimming left V 5 bases short and J 0 bases short, with 20 bases between. The germline CDR1 and CDR2 sequences are LNHDA and SQIVND (reference sequence). This CDR3 has 18 amino acids. Here the CDR3 DNA reads TGTGCCAGTAGTCCCCGGGCCCGGGGATCCATAGCCAAAAACATTCAGTACTTC. Protein product: CASSPRARGSIAKNIQYF.

V gene TRBV28 combines with J gene TRBJ1-1; possibly TRBD1 for D (5 bases). Germline CDR1 reads MDHEN; CDR2 reads SYDVKM. The CDR3 runs 14 residues. V was cut by 3 bases and J by 5 bases, with 13 bases left in between. CDR3 in DNA: TGTGCCAGCAGTTTTCTCGGGGGGTCTACTGAAGCTTTCTTT. As protein: CASSFLGGSTEAFF.

This chain uses TRBV29-1 with TRBJ2-1; TRBD2 agrees at 7 bases. The V gene end was trimmed by 4 bases and the J gene end by 10 bases; junction bases not matched to a gene: 10. Germline values: CDR1 SQVTM, CDR2 ANQGSEA. This CDR3 spans 13 amino acids. CDR3 residues: CSVGASGHQEQFF. The DNA for the CDR3 is TGCAGCGTTGGGGCTAGCGGACACCAGGAGCAGTTCTTC.

This clone occurred once. This chain connects TRBV4-1 to TRBJ1-1; D is uncertain. Germline CDR1 MGHRA, CDR2 YSYEKL. The ends were cut back, 0 bases at V and 4 bases at J, with 15 bases in the middle. The CDR3 loop spans 16 amino acids. CDR3 in DNA: TGCGCCAGCAGCCAAGATTTGGCAGTGTGGGGCACTGAAGCTTTCTTT. This gives the protein CASSQDLAVWGTEAFF.

The J gene is TRBJ1-1, the V gene TRBV18, with a possible D match to TRBD1 (5 bases). CDR1 is KGHSH and CDR2 is LQKENI in the germline V gene. With 2 bases removed from V and 4 bases from J, the gap between germline ends came to 14 bases. This CDR3 is 15 amino acids long. CDR3 loop: CASSPTARASTEAFF. CDR3 sequence (DNA): TGTGCCAGCTCACCAACGGCCAGGGCTAGCACTGAAGCTTTCTTT. The full variable domain, in which reference TRBV18 and TRBJ1-1 provide the parts outside the CDR3, is NAGVMQNPRHLVRRRGQEARLRCSPMKGHSHVYWYRQLPEEGLKFMVYLQKENIIDESGMPKERFSAEFPKEGPSILRIQQVVRGDSAAYFCASSPTARASTEAFFGQGTRLTVV.

The chain carries TRBV5-1 and TRBJ2-3, with TRBD2 identical over 13 bases. CDR1 is SGHRS, CDR2 YFSETQ, per germline. V dropped 2 bases and J dropped 8; count of bases not matched to a gene: 11. This CDR3 region has 17 residues. CDR3 loop: CASSFGTTSGGAGTQYF. The CDR3 DNA follows: TGCGCCAGCAGCTTTGGAACCACTAGCGGGGGGGCCGGTACGCAGTATTTT.

This clone appeared a single time. The CDR3, as DNA: TGTGCCAGCAGCGGGACTCAAGGACTAGCCCTAGCGAACACCGGGGAGCTGTTTTTT. It codes for CASSGTQGLALANTGELFF. The rearrangement uses TRBV9 and TRBJ2-2, with 8 nucleotides matching TRBD2. V lost 3 bases, J lost 0 bases, and 13 bases stayed unmatched. There are 19 residues in the CDR3. Germline V gene lookup returns CDR1 SGDLS and CDR2 YYNGEE.

This clone occurred once. The V call is TRBV5-6, the J call TRBJ2-2; D gene ambiguous. Trimming removed 0 bases from V and 0 bases from J, with 12 bases in between. The CDR3 contains 17 residues. From germline, CDR1 is SGHDT and CDR2 YYEEEE. The chain's CDR3 is CASSLVNSYPNTGELFF. The CDR3 bases are TGTGCCAGCAGCTTGGTCAACAGCTACCCGAACACCGGGGAGCTGTTTTTT.

The chain carries TRBV4-1 and TRBJ1-5, with TRBD1 identical over 8 bases. CDR1 MGHRA and CDR2 YSYEKL come from the germline V gene. The CDR3 is made up of 13 amino acids. Trimming at V came to 3 bases and at J to 5 bases, leaving 0 bases not matched to a gene. CDR3 nucleotides: TGCGCCAGCAGCCAGGACAGGGATCAGCCCCAGCATTTT. Translation gives CASSQDRDQPQHF.

The chain recombines TRBV11-1 with TRBJ1-1; D unresolved. V was cut by 5 bases and J by 4 bases, with 17 bases left in between. Germline V gene sequence: CDR1 SGHAT, CDR2 FQDESV (reference sequence). The CDR3 totals 15 residues. CDR3 coding DNA: TGTGCCAGCAGCGTTACTGTATTGGGTGGCACTGAAGCTTTCTTT. This gives the protein CASSVTVLGGTEAFF. The whole variable domain, remainder taken from reference TRBV11-1 and TRBJ1-1, is EAEVAQSPRYKITEKSQAVAFWCDPISGHATLYWYRQILGQGPELLVQFQDESVVDDSQLPKDRFSAERLKGVDSTLKIQPAELGDSAMYLCASSVTVLGGTEAFFGQGTRLTVV.

The V gene is TRBV2, the J gene TRBJ1-2; D possibly corresponds to TRBD1 (5 bases). The CDR3 has 15 amino acids. Trimming stripped 1 base from V and 5 bases from J, with 14 bases between. CDR1 SNHLY and CDR2 FYNNEI come from the germline V gene. CDR3 sequence (DNA): TGTGCCAGCAGTGAAGAGTTGCAGGGTCAATATGGCTACACCTTC. Translation gives CASSEELQGQYGYTF.

The chain links TRBV5-1 to TRBJ2-3; 9 positions match TRBD1. The germline V gene has CDR1 SGHRS and CDR2 YFSETQ. The CDR3 is 16 amino acids. V was clipped by 4 bases and J by 2 bases; unmatched bases: 8. CDR3 DNA: TGCGCCAGCAGCAGGGGACAGGGACGCCACACAGATACGCAGTATTTT. The encoded protein is CASSRGQGRHTDTQYF.

The V call is TRBV12-2, the J call TRBJ2-7. TRBV12-2 is annotated as a pseudogene. The CDR3 is 16 residues long. CDR3 DNA: TGTGCAAGTCGGATCACCAAGACTCCTTCAAGGGACGAGCAGTACGTC. Amino acids: CASRITKTPSRDEQYV.

The rearrangement links TRBV30 to TRBJ1-4, with D perhaps TRBD1 (6 bases). The CDR3 covers 13 residues. V lost 5 bases, J lost 6 bases, and 13 bases lay in between. From germline, CDR1 is GTSNPN and CDR2 SVGIG (reference sequence). The CDR3 region is CAWGGGGYEKLFF. DNA of the CDR3: TGTGCCTGGGGAGGGGGGGGATATGAAAAACTGTTTTTT.

The rearrangement links TRBV6-5 to TRBJ2-7; D is unclear. V lost 6 bases and J lost 8, with 14 bases in between. Germline V gene sequence: CDR1 MNHEY, CDR2 SVGAGI. The CDR3 sequence is 12 residues long. The CDR3 region has the DNA TGTGCCAGCAGGAGGAGCTCAGAACAGCAGTACTTC. Translating it yields CASRRSSEQQYF.

The chain has TRBV6-5 and TRBJ2-7; TRBD1 aligns across 7 bases. The length of the CDR3 is 14 residues. Germline V gives CDR1 MNHEY, CDR2 SVGAGI. V lost 4 bases, J lost 2 bases, and 5 bases stayed unmatched. The CDR3 nucleotides are TGTGCCAGCAGTTTTCGAGGGGGCACCTACGAGCAGTACTTC. It encodes CASSFRGGTYEQYF.

The V and J genes are TRBV6-5 and TRBJ1-1; D is uncertain. The germline V gene encodes CDR1 MNHEY and CDR2 SVGAGI. The length of the CDR3 is 16 residues. V gave up 0 bases and J gave up 4 bases, with 15 bases separating them. The CDR3 protein is CASSYSRRARGTEAFF. The CDR3 nucleotides read TGTGCCAGCAGTTACTCGAGACGGGCCCGGGGCACTGAAGCTTTCTTT.

The chain carries TRBV5-8 and TRBJ1-5; possibly TRBD1 for D (6 bases). CDR1 is SGHTS, CDR2 YDEGEE, per germline. The CDR3 spans 16 residues. V lost 1 base and J lost 2, with 13 bases in between. The chain's CDR3 is CASSLITGSGNQPQHF. For the CDR3, the DNA is TGTGCCAGCAGCTTGATAACAGGGTCTGGCAATCAGCCCCAGCATTTT.

The J gene is TRBJ1-1, the V gene TRBV5-1; 7 bases fit TRBD1. The CDR3 has 14 amino acids. Germline values: CDR1 SGHRS, CDR2 YFSETQ. V dropped 0 bases and J dropped 4; count of bases not matched to a gene: 3. This CDR3 reads CASSLEGARTEAFF. As DNA, the CDR3 is TGCGCCAGCAGCTTGGAGGGGGCGCGCACTGAAGCTTTCTTT.

The table lists this clone with a few counts. The rearrangement links TRBV11-3 to TRBJ2-5, with D perhaps TRBD1 or TRBD2 (5 bases each). Trimming took 3 bases from V and 4 from J, leaving 9 bases between them. The CDR3 totals 13 residues. The germline CDR1 and CDR2 sequences are SGHNT and YENEEA. CDR3 protein: CASSLMRGETQYF. DNA for the CDR3: TGTGCCAGCAGCTTGATGAGGGGAGAGACCCAGTACTTC. The full variable domain, in which reference TRBV11-3 and TRBJ2-5 provide the parts outside the CDR3, is EAGVVQSPRYKIIEKKQPVAFWCNPISGHNTLYWYLQNLGQGPELLIRYENEEAVDDSQLPKDRFSAERLKGVDSTLKIQPAELGDSAVYLCASSLMRGETQYFGPGTRLLVL.

J is TRBJ2-2 and V is TRBV2, with TRBD1 as a possible D gene (5 bases). Germline V lookup: CDR1 SNHLY, CDR2 FYNNEI. The germline V and J ends were trimmed by 7 bases and 4 bases, with 13 bases remaining between them. This CDR3 is built from 14 residues. In DNA, the CDR3 is TGTGCCAGCAAGAGACAGAAACCCACCGGGGAGCTGTTTTTT. Its translation: CASKRQKPTGELFF.

The chain couples TRBV6-5 to TRBJ2-7; D is possibly TRBD1 or TRBD2 (5 bases each). There are 15 residues in the CDR3. V was cut by 4 bases and J by 2 bases, with 15 bases left in between. Per germline, CDR1 MNHEY and CDR2 SVGAGI. The CDR3 sequence is CASSFRDRGPYEQYF. CDR3 sequence (DNA): TGTGCCAGCAGTTTCAGGGACCGGGGCCCCTACGAGCAGTACTTC.